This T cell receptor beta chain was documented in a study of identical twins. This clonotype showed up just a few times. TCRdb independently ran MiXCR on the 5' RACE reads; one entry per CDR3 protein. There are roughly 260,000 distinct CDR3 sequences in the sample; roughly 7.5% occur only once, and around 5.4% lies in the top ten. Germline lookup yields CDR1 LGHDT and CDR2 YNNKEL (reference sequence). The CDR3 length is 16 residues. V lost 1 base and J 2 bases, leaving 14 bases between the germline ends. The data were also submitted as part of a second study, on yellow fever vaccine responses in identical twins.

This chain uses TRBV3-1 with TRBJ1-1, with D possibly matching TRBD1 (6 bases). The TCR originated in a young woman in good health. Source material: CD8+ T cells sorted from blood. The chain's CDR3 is CASSQGRGWVNTEAFF. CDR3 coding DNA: TGTGCCAGCAGCCAAGGGAGGGGGTGGGTAAACACTGAAGCTTTCTTT.